The 15 T cell receptor beta chains reported below all come from one sample, sequenced in a study of patients and donors after allogeneic stem cell transplantation (dated by TCRdb to about 2020). Library preparation was by RT-PCR. Sequencing was performed on a NextSeq 550. TCRdb cleaned the public reads at Q25 with fastp, built clones with MiXCR and kept in-frame beta chains. Every distinct CDR3 protein forms one entry, paired with its most common genes and DNA. Within this sample are just over 55,000 distinct CDR3 sequences, with 13% of them counted one time only. Approximately 32% of the sample comes from the top ten. The source material was blood, either unsorted or a sorted T cell fraction (not recorded which). These receptors were taken from a human donor who was either an allogeneic HSCT recipient or a stem cell or donor lymphocyte infusion donor (not recorded which). It is not recorded whose cells these are; they may come from a transplant donor.

This clonotype turned up a few times. The V and J genes are TRBV14 and TRBJ2-3, with a tentative D call TRBD2 (6 bases). CDR3 length equals 17 residues. With 1 base removed from V and 0 bases from J, the gap between germline ends came to 14 bases. Germline loops: CDR1 SGHDN, CDR2 FVKESK. As DNA, the CDR3 is TGTGCCAGCAGCCAAGGAGTAGGGACTTTTAGCACAGATACGCAGTATTTT. Protein: CASSQGVGTFSTDTQYF.

The chain couples TRBV6-5 to TRBJ1-1, with D possibly matching TRBD1 (5 bases). This CDR3 spans 14 amino acids. Per the germline V gene, CDR1 is MNHEY and CDR2 is SVGAGI. Deletions cut 4 bases from V and 0 bases from J, with 9 bases between. CDR3 nucleotide sequence: TGTGCCAGCAGTTGGGGGAGAATGAACACTGAAGCTTTCTTT. This gives the protein CASSWGRMNTEAFF.

V and J are TRBV30 and TRBJ2-7; a possible D gene is TRBD2 (6 bases). Trimming left V 0 bases short and J 1 base short, with 10 bases between. The CDR3 is 14 residues long. CDR1 is GTSNPN, CDR2 SVGIG, per germline (reference sequence). The DNA for the CDR3 is TGTGCCTGGAGTGTCGGCGGGATATCCTACGAGCAGTACTTC. Translated, it gives CAWSVGGISYEQYF.

There are a few counts of this clonotype. The rearrangement links TRBV19 to TRBJ1-1; D is undetermined. Trimming shortened V by 7 bases and J by 3 bases, and 12 bases separated the two germline ends. The CDR3 runs 13 residues. Germline V gene data show CDR1 as LNHDA and CDR2 as SQIVND (reference sequence). Here the CDR3 DNA reads TGTGCCAGTATTGGGGTATGGTACACTGAAGCTTTCTTT. This encodes CASIGVWYTEAFF. Looking up the rest from reference TRBV19 and TRBJ1-1 gives the full variable domain: DGGITQSPKYLFRKEGQNVTLSCEQNLNHDAMYWYRQDPGQGLRLIYYSQIVNDFQKGDIAEGYSVSREKKESFPLTVTSAQKNPTAFYLCASIGVWYTEAFFGQGTRLTVV.

This clonotype was counted at least ten times. The chain carries TRBV5-1 and TRBJ2-7, with 9 bases that match TRBD2. Unmatched junction bases numbered 3, after V lost 5 bases and J lost 0 bases. Germline CDR1 reads SGHRS; CDR2 reads YFSETQ. The CDR3 has 14 residues. The CDR3 DNA reads as TGCGCCAGCAGAGTAGCGGGGGCCTCCTACGAGCAGTACTTC. It is translated as CASRVAGASYEQYF. Using reference TRBV5-1 and TRBJ2-7 for the parts outside the CDR3, the full variable domain is KAGVTQTPRYLIKTRGQQVTLSCSPISGHRSVSWYQQTPGQGLQFLFEYFSETQRNKGNFPGRFSGRQFSNSRSEMNVSTLELGDSALYLCASRVAGASYEQYFGPGTRLTVT.

In this sample, this clonotype turned up a few times. This sequence joins TRBV3-1 and TRBJ2-1; TRBD2 aligns across 9 bases. The germline V gene has CDR1 LGHDT and CDR2 YNNKEL (reference sequence). The junction had 10 bases not matched to a gene; V was cut back by 4 bases and J by 0 bases. This CDR3 comprises 18 residues. The CDR3 here is CASSPGASGAHSYNEQFF. DNA of the CDR3: TGTGCCAGCAGCCCGGGGGCTAGCGGGGCCCACTCCTACAATGAGCAGTTCTTC.

In its sample, this clonotype was seen once. The chain has TRBV29-1 and TRBJ1-2, with unresolved D. CDR1 is SQVTM and CDR2 is ANQGSEA in the germline V gene. The V end lost 6 bases, the J end lost 1 base, and 12 bases lay between the germline ends. CDR3 length: 13 amino acids. In nucleotides, the CDR3 is TGCAGCGTACCATACCAGATTAACTATGGCTACACCTTC. Translating it yields CSVPYQINYGYTF.

The sample holds a few counts of this clonotype. The rearrangement links TRBV10-3 to TRBJ2-2, with unresolved D. There are 12 residues in the CDR3. Germline-derived CDR1 and CDR2 are ENHRY and SYGVKD. The V gene lost 6 bases and the J gene lost 0 bases, with 2 bases spanning the gap. CDR3 DNA sequence: TGTGCCATCAGATCGAACACCGGGGAGCTGTTTTTT. Protein sequence: CAIRSNTGELFF.

CDR3 in DNA: TGCGCCAGCAGCACGGACGCGGGGGGCACAGATACGCAGTATTTT. It yields the protein CASSTDAGGTDTQYF. The chain uses TRBV5-1 and TRBJ2-3; 7 nucleotides match TRBD2. Germline values: CDR1 SGHRS, CDR2 YFSETQ. With V trimmed by 4 bases and J by 1 base, 6 bases remained unmatched. CDR3 length: 15 residues.

A few counts support this clonotype. The rearrangement joins TRBV5-1 to TRBJ2-3; D is unclear. Germline CDR1 is SGHRS and CDR2 is YFSETQ. This CDR3 has 16 amino acids. V lost 1 base and J 2 bases, leaving 14 bases between the germline ends. Here the CDR3 reads CASSLNGPPNTDTQYF. CDR3 coding DNA: TGCGCCAGCAGCTTGAACGGGCCCCCCAACACAGATACGCAGTATTTT.

The rearrangement joins TRBV7-3 to TRBJ1-1; D might be TRBD1 (5 bases). In germline, CDR1 is SGHTA, CDR2 FQGTGA. V gave up 5 bases and J gave up 5 bases, with 15 bases separating them. The CDR3 is 14 amino acids. CDR3 in DNA: TGTGCCAGCAGCCCCGGGACCCCAGGGACTGAAGCTTTCTTT. The encoded protein is CASSPGTPGTEAFF. The complete variable domain, with remaining parts taken from reference TRBV7-3 and TRBJ1-1, reads GAGVSQTPSNKVTEKGKYVELRCDPISGHTALYWYRQSLGQGPEFLIYFQGTGAADDSGLPNDRFFAVRPEGSVSTLKIQRTERGDSAVYLCASSPGTPGTEAFFGQGTRLTVV.

This clonotype was seen at least ten times. V and J are TRBV7-6 and TRBJ1-2, with a possible D match to TRBD1 (5 bases). The V and J ends lost 4 bases and 7 bases respectively, with 19 bases between them. Germline V CDR1 and CDR2: SGHVS, FNYEAQ. This CDR3 contains 15 residues. Here the CDR3 DNA reads TGTGCCAGCAGCTCCTACGCCGGGACCCGCTCTGGCTACACCTTC. It encodes CASSSYAGTRSGYTF. Full variable domain (outside the CDR3, taken from reference TRBV7-6 and TRBJ1-2): GAGVSQSPRYKVTKRGQDVALRCDPISGHVSLYWYRQALGQGPEFLTYFNYEAQQDKSGLPNDRFSAERPEGSISTLTIQRTEQRDSAMYRCASSSYAGTRSGYTFGSGTRLTVV.

This clonotype came up a few times. This chain uses TRBV12-3 or TRBV12-4 with TRBJ2-7; D is unclear. This CDR3 has 14 amino acids. The V and J ends lost 5 bases and 3 bases respectively, with 14 bases between them. The CDR3 region is CASSLNGPDYEQYF. In DNA form, the CDR3 reads TGTGCCAGCAGTCTTAACGGCCCAGACTACGAGCAGTACTTC.

This clonotype showed up just a few times. The rearrangement uses TRBV20-1 and TRBJ2-1; D gene ambiguous. CDR1 is DFQATT, CDR2 SNEGSKA, per germline (reference sequence). The V and J ends lost 3 bases and 3 bases respectively, with 6 bases between them. The CDR3 covers 12 residues. DNA for the CDR3: TGCAGTGCTAGGGGAAGCTACAATGAGCAGTTCTTC. Amino acid sequence: CSARGSYNEQFF.

A few counts support this clonotype. The chain is built from TRBV10-3 and TRBJ1-1; D not resolved. The CDR3 sequence is 13 residues long. Germline CDR1 ENHRY, CDR2 SYGVKD. Trimming left V 6 bases short and J 1 base short, with 9 bases between. The CDR3 nucleotides read TGTGCCATCAGGGCAGGAGAGAACACTGAAGCTTTCTTT. Amino acid sequence: CAIRAGENTEAFF.